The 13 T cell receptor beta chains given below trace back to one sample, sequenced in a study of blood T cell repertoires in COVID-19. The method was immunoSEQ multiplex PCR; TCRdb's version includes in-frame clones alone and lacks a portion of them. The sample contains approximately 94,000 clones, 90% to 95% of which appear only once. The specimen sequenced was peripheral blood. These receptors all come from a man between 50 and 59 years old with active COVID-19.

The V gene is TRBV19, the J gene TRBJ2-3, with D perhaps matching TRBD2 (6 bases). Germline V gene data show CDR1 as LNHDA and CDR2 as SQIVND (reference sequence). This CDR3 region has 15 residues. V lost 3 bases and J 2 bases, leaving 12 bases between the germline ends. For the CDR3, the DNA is TGTGCCAGTAGTATGGTGTGGAGGGACACAGATACGCAGTATTTT. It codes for CASSMVWRDTDTQYF. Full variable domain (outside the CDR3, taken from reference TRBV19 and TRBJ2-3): DGGITQSPKYLFRKEGQNVTLSCEQNLNHDAMYWYRQDPGQGLRLIYYSQIVNDFQKGDIAEGYSVSREKKESFPLTVTSAQKNPTAFYLCASSMVWRDTDTQYFGPGTRLTVL.

The CDR3 DNA follows: TGTGCCACCCCTTGGCGGGGTGGCGAGCAGTACTTC. Translating gives CATPWRGGEQYF. The chain carries TRBV6-5 and TRBJ2-7; maybe TRBD2 (6 bases). Trimming took off 10 bases at V and 6 bases at J, with 16 bases between the two ends. The germline gives CDR1 MNHEY, CDR2 SVGAGI. The CDR3 is made up of 12 amino acids.

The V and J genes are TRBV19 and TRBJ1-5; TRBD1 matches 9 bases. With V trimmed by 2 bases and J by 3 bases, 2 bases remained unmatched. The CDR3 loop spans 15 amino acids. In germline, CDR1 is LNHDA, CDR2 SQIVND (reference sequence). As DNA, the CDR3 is TGTGCCAGTAGTATAACAGGGGGCTTCAATCAGCCCCAGCATTTT. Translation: CASSITGGFNQPQHF.

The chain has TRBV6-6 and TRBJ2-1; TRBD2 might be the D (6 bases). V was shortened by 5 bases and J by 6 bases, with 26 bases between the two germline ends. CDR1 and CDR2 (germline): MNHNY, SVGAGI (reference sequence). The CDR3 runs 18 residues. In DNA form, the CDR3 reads TGTGCCAGCAGTCACCATGTTGGGGGGACGACCCATGCCAATGAGCAGTTCTTC. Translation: CASSHHVGGTTHANEQFF.

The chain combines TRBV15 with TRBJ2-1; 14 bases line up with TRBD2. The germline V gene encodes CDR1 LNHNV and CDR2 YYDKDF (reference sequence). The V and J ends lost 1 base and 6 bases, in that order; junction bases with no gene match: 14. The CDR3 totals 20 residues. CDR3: CATSRGPGTSGRLVFNEQFF. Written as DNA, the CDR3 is TGTGCCACCAGCAGAGGACCCGGGACTAGCGGGAGACTTGTATTCAATGAGCAGTTCTTC.

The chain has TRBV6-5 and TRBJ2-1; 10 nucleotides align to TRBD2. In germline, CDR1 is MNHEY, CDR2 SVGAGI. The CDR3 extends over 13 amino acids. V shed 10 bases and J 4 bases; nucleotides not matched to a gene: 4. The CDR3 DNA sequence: TGTGCCACTGGACTAGCGGAATACAATGAGCAGTTCTTC. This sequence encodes CATGLAEYNEQFF.

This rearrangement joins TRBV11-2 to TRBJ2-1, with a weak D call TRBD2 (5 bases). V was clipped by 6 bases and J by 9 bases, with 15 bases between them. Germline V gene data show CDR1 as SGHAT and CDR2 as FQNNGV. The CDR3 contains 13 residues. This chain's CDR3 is CASSYGVGGEQFF. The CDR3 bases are TGTGCCAGCAGTTATGGGGTAGGAGGTGAGCAGTTCTTC.

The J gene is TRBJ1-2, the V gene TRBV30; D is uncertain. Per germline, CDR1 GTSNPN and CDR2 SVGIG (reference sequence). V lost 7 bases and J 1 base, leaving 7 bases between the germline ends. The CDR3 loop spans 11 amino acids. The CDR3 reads CASYSNYGYTF. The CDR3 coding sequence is TGTGCCTCCTACAGTAACTATGGCTACACCTTC. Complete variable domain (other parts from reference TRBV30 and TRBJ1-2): SQTIHQWPATLVQPVGSPLSLECTVEGTSNPNLYWYRQAAGRGLQLLFYSVGIGQISSEVPQNLSASRPQDRQFILSSKKLLLSDSGFYLCASYSNYGYTFGSGTRLTVV.

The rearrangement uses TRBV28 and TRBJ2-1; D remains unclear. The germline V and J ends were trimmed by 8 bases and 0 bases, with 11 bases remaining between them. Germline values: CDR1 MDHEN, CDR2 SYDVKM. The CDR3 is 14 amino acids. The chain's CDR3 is CASCRQVSYNEQFF. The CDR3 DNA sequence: TGTGCCAGCTGTCGGCAGGTCTCCTACAATGAGCAGTTCTTC.

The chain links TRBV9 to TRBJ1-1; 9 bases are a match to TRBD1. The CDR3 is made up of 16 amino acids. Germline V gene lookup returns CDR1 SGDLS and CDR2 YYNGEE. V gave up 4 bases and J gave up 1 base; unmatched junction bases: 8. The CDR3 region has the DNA TGTGCCAGCAGCCCGTGGACAGGGGTGAGGAACACTGAAGCTTTCTTT. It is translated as CASSPWTGVRNTEAFF.

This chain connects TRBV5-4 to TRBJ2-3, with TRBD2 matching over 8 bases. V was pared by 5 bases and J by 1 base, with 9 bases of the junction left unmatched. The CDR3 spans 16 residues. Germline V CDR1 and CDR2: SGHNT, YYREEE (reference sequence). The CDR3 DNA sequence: TGTGCCAGCAGGTCGTATACTAGCGGTGGCACAGATACGCAGTATTTT. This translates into CASRSYTSGGTDTQYF.

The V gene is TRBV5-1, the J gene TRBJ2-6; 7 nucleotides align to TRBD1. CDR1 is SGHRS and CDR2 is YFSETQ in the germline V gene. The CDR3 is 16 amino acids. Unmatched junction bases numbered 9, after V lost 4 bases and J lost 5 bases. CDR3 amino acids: CASSGEGQLWANVLTF. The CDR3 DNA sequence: TGCGCCAGCAGCGGCGAGGGACAGCTCTGGGCCAACGTCCTGACTTTC.

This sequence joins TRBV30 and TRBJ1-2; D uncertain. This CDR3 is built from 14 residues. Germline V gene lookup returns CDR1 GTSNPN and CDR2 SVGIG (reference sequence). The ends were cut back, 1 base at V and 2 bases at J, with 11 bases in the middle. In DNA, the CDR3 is TGTGCCTGGAGTGAAATGAGTGAAAACTATGGCTACACCTTC. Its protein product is CAWSEMSENYGYTF. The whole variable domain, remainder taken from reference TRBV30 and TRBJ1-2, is SQTIHQWPATLVQPVGSPLSLECTVEGTSNPNLYWYRQAAGRGLQLLFYSVGIGQISSEVPQNLSASRPQDRQFILSSKKLLLSDSGFYLCAWSEMSENYGYTFGSGTRLTVV.